Listed below are T cell receptor beta chains from one sample, sequenced in a study of blood T cell repertoires in COVID-19. Produced via immunoSEQ multiplex PCR; TCRdb's table is partial and in-frame only. The repertoire holds around 230,000 clones, with over 75% as singletons. The sequencing input was peripheral blood. The receptors derive from a woman over 75 with acute or convalescent COVID-19. Both conserved end residues are part of each CDR3. A D gene is named only where the DNA matches it firmly. For some rows the clone size is stated as once, few or many, or as a class when expanded; others skip it.

TRBJ1-5,TRBV7-6,-,once,CASSPEGGFNQPQHF,TGTGCCAGCAGCCCCGAGGGGGGGTTCAATCAGCCCCAGCATTTT
TRBJ2-5,TRBV29-1,TRBD2,-,CSAAGGLRETQYF,TGCAGCGCAGCGGGGGGCCTCCGCGAGACCCAGTACTTC
TRBJ2-7,TRBV4-1,TRBD2,-,CASSQEIAGPRGQYF,TGCGCCAGCAGCCAAGAGATAGCGGGTCCCAGAGGGCAGTACTTC
TRBJ1-2,TRBV25-1,-,once,CASSKGEVGYTF,TGTGCCAGCAGTAAAGGGGAGGTCGGCTACACCTTC
TRBJ2-3,TRBV18,TRBD2,-,CASSALPSGRGTDTQYF,TGTGCCAGCTCAGCCCTCCCGAGCGGGAGAGGCACAGATACGCAGTATTTT
TRBJ1-1,TRBV6-5,TRBD1,-,CASRTGWNTEAFF,TGTGCCAGCAGGACAGGGTGGAACACTGAAGCTTTCTTT
TRBJ2-7,TRBV18,TRBD1,-,CASSPPTGTHEQYF,TGTGCCAGCTCTCCGCCGACAGGGACCCACGAGCAGTACTTC
TRBJ1-2,TRBV5-5,TRBD1,-,CASSWDSSNYGYTF,TGTGCCAGCAGCTGGGACAGCTCTAACTATGGCTACACCTTC
TRBJ2-7,TRBV7-8,-,once,CASSGPGAYEQYF,TGTGCCAGCAGCGGACCCGGGGCCTACGAGCAGTACTTC
TRBJ2-3,TRBV7-6,TRBD2,-,CASSLTGTSVDTQYF,TGTGCCAGCAGCTTGACCGGGACTAGCGTTGATACGCAGTATTTT
TRBJ2-7,TRBV29-1,-,-,CSAGQSIYEQYF,TGCAGCGCAGGACAGAGCATCTACGAGCAGTACTTC
TRBJ1-5,TRBV7-9,TRBD1,-,CASSVGSQGVGPQHF,TGTGCCAGCAGTGTGGGATCGCAGGGGGTAGGACCCCAGCATTTT
TRBJ2-5,TRBV18,-,-,CASSPSGQQETQYF,TGTGCCAGCTCACCAAGCGGACAGCAAGAGACCCAGTACTTC
TRBJ1-5,TRBV19,-,-,CASSPDRNQPQHF,TGTGCCAGTAGTCCAGACAGGAATCAGCCCCAGCATTTT
TRBJ2-7,TRBV6-1,-,-,CASSEAHRVDIYEQYF,TGTGCCAGCAGTGAAGCGCACAGAGTGGATATCTACGAGCAGTACTTC
TRBJ1-2,TRBV7-2,TRBD1,-,CASSPSSQGANYGYTF,TGTGCCAGCAGCCCCAGTTCCCAGGGGGCTAACTATGGCTACACCTTC
TRBJ2-1,TRBV20-1,-,once,CSAERGNEQFF,TGCAGTGCGGAAAGGGGGAATGAGCAGTTCTTC
TRBJ2-7,TRBV4-1,TRBD2,few,CASSTGGGPYEQYF,TGCGCCAGCAGCACAGGCGGGGGGCCCTACGAGCAGTACTTC
TRBJ2-2,TRBV11-3,TRBD1,-,CASSLDRGLTGELFF,TGTGCCAGCAGCTTGGACAGGGGTCTGACCGGGGAGCTGTTTTTT
TRBJ1-5,TRBV27,TRBD1,-,CASGNGQVHQPQHF,TGTGCCAGCGGAAACGGACAGGTGCATCAGCCCCAGCATTTT
TRBJ1-1,TRBV2,-,-,CASRLTGGGNTEAFF,TGTGCCAGCAGACTGACAGGAGGAGGAAATACTGAAGCTTTCTTT
TRBJ2-5,TRBV2,TRBD1,-,CASSPGETGKETQYF,TGTGCCAGCAGTCCAGGGGAGACAGGGAAGGAGACCCAGTACTTC
TRBJ1-2,TRBV4-1,-,-,CASSQASGAPYGYTF,TGCGCCAGCAGCCAAGCGAGTGGGGCGCCCTATGGCTACACCTTC
TRBJ2-1,TRBV5-5,TRBD2,-,CASSLFSGRVEQFF,TGTGCCAGCAGCTTGTTTAGCGGGAGGGTTGAGCAGTTCTTC
TRBJ1-5,TRBV5-8,TRBD1,-,CASRQGGGQPQHF,TGTGCCAGCAGACAGGGGGGAGGTCAGCCCCAGCATTTT
TRBJ1-2,TRBV19,-,-,CASSETGQAWKYGYTF,TGTGCCAGTAGTGAGACCGGCCAGGCGTGGAAGTATGGCTACACCTTC
TRBJ2-1,TRBV5-4,TRBD2,-,CASSLGRLAGAEQFF,TGTGCCAGCAGCTTGGGGCGACTAGCGGGAGCTGAGCAGTTCTTC
TRBJ1-5,TRBV15,-,-,CATSREKGTSYSNQPQHF,TGTGCCACCAGCAGGGAAAAAGGGACATCCTATAGCAATCAGCCCCAGCATTTT
TRBJ2-3,TRBV11-3,-,-,CASSLGRATDTQYF,TGTGCCAGCAGCTTAGGCAGGGCCACAGATACGCAGTATTTT
TRBJ1-4,TRBV19,-,few,CASHPRYNEKLFF,TGTGCCAGCCACCCGAGGTATAATGAAAAACTGTTTTTT
TRBJ2-2,TRBV5-1,-,few,CASVLRAGINTGELFF,TGCGCCAGCGTACTCAGGGCAGGGATAAACACCGGGGAGCTGTTTTTT
TRBJ1-1,TRBV5-1,-,-,CASSKETPNTEAFF,TGCGCCAGCAGCAAAGAGACTCCTAACACTGAAGCTTTCTTT
TRBJ2-6,TRBV5-1,-,once,CASSLEASGANVLTF,TGCGCCAGCAGCTTGGAAGCGTCGGGGGCCAACGTCCTGACTTTC
TRBJ2-2,TRBV2,TRBD1,-,CASSPGRTGQGGELFF,TGTGCCAGCAGCCCGGGTCGGACAGGCCAAGGCGGGGAGCTGTTTTTT
TRBJ2-7,TRBV6-1,-,few,CASSERPGGQAPGEQYF,TGTGCCAGCAGTGAAAGACCGGGGGGACAGGCGCCAGGAGAGCAGTACTTC
TRBJ2-5,TRBV24-1,-,-,CATSDPRGETQYF,TGTGCCACCAGTGACCCCAGGGGTGAGACCCAGTACTTC
TRBJ1-2,TRBV7-2,-,-,CASSFNPGTAVGGYTF,TGTGCCAGCAGCTTTAATCCCGGGACTGCTGTTGGGGGCTACACCTTC
TRBJ1-4,TRBV6-4,-,-,CASSDGGSDEKLFF,TGTGCCAGCAGTGATGGAGGATCGGATGAAAAACTGTTTTTT
TRBJ1-2,TRBV5-1,TRBD1,-,CASSTGQGYYGYTF,TGCGCCAGCAGCACGGGACAGGGGTACTATGGCTACACCTTC
TRBJ1-5,TRBV30,-,-,CAWSRSRRNQPQHF,TGTGCCTGGAGCCGGAGTAGGAGGAATCAGCCCCAGCATTTT
TRBJ2-3,TRBV19,TRBD2,-,CASSTRRQRGTGTQYF,TGTGCCAGTAGTACCCGAAGACAGCGGGGGACCGGTACGCAGTATTTT
TRBJ1-5,TRBV6-1,-,-,CASSDLGASNQPQHF,TGTGCCAGCAGTGATTTGGGGGCAAGCAATCAGCCCCAGCATTTT
TRBJ1-5,TRBV5-1,TRBD1,-,CASSLGGQGDQPQHF,TGCGCCAGCAGCTTGGGAGGACAGGGCGATCAGCCCCAGCATTTT
TRBJ2-5,TRBV3-1/TRBV3-2,-,-,CASSLAGIQETQYF,TGTGCCAGCAGCCTCGCGGGGATCCAAGAGACCCAGTACTTC
TRBJ1-6,TRBV11-2,-,-,CASTGGPNSPLHF,TGTGCCAGCACGGGGGGACCAAATTCACCCCTCCACTTT
TRBJ1-1,TRBV3-1/TRBV3-2,TRBD1,-,CASSQGDSRNTEAFF,TGTGCCAGCAGCCAAGGGGACAGCCGGAACACTGAAGCTTTCTTT
TRBJ1-2,TRBV29-1,-,many,CSANREGYGYTF,TGCAGCGCCAACAGGGAGGGCTATGGCTACACCTTC
TRBJ2-2,TRBV2,TRBD2,-,CAGREGGGTGELFF,TGTGCCGGACGGGAGGGCGGGGGCACCGGGGAGCTGTTTTTT
TRBJ2-2,TRBV10-3,-,-,CAISGYGAGRRPGELFF,TGTGCCATCAGTGGTTATGGGGCAGGGCGAAGACCCGGGGAGCTGTTTTTT
TRBJ1-2,TRBV12-3/TRBV12-4,-,-,CASSLMSNYGYTF,TGTGCCAGCAGTTTAATGAGTAACTATGGCTACACCTTC
TRBJ2-1,TRBV13,TRBD2,once,CASSRTSGRREQFF,TGTGCCAGCAGCCGGACTAGCGGGAGGAGGGAGCAGTTCTTC
TRBJ1-2,TRBV5-1,-,-,CASSLVGGGYTF,TGCGCCAGCAGCTTGGTTGGCGGTGGCTACACCTTC
TRBJ2-5,TRBV3-1/TRBV3-2,-,-,CASRRTEGEETQYF,TGTGCCAGCCGCCGGACAGAGGGAGAAGAGACCCAGTACTTC
TRBJ2-1,TRBV5-4,-,once,CASSFPGSDEQFF,TGTGCCAGCAGCTTCCCCGGGAGCGATGAGCAGTTCTTC
TRBJ2-3,TRBV7-3,TRBD2,-,CASSLGLAGDTDTQYF,TGTGCCAGCAGCTTAGGGCTAGCGGGGGACACAGATACGCAGTATTTT
TRBJ2-2,TRBV9,TRBD2,-,CASSLTPGLDTGELFF,TGTGCCAGCAGCCTAACTCCGGGACTAGACACCGGGGAGCTGTTTTTT